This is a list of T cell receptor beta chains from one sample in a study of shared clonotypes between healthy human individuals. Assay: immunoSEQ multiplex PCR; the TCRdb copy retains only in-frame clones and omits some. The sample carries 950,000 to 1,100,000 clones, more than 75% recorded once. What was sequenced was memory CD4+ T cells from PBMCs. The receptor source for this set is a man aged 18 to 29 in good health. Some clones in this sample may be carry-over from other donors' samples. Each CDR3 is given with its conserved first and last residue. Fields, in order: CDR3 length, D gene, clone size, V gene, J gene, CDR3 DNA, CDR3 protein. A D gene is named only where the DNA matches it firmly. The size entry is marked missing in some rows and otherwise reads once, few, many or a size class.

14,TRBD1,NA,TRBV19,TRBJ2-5,TGTGCCAGTAGGCTCCGGGACAGGGAGGAGACCCAGTACTTC,CASRLRDREETQYF
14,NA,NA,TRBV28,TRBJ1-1,TGTGCCAGCAGTAGGACGGGCCCGAACACTGAAGCTTTCTTT,CASSRTGPNTEAFF
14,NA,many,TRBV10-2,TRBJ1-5,TGCGCCAGCAGTGAGTATGGAGGAATGGCGCCCCAGCATTTT,CASSEYGGMAPQHF
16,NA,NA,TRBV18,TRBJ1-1,TGTGCCAGCTCACCACAAAAAGACCGGGGGATCACTGAAGCTTTCTTT,CASSPQKDRGITEAFF
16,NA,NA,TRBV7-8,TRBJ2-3,TGTGCCAGCAGCTTAGGGGGCTTCCGGCCCACAGATACGCAGTATTTT,CASSLGGFRPTDTQYF
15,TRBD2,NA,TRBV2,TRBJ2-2,TGTGCCAGCAGTTTAGCGGGAGCGGTCGCCGGGGAGCTGTTTTTT,CASSLAGAVAGELFF
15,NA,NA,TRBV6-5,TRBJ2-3,TGTGCCAGCAGTCTCCGAGGGGCGCCCACAGATACGCAGTATTTT,CASSLRGAPTDTQYF
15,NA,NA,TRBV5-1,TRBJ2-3,TGCGCCAGCAGCTTGACAGGGATTACCACAGATACGCAGTATTTT,CASSLTGITTDTQYF
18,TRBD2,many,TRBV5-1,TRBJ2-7,TGCGCCAGCAGCTTGTTAGCTAGCGGGAACCCTTTCGGCTACGAGCAGTACTTC,CASSLLASGNPFGYEQYF
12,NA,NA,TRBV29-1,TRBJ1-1,TGCAGCGTGGCCCCCGGGACTTCTGAAGCTTTCTTT,CSVAPGTSEAFF
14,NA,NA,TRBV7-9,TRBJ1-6,TGTGCCAGCAGCTCCAGGGATGGTAGTTCACCCCTCCACTTT,CASSSRDGSSPLHF
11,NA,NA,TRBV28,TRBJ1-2,TGTGCCAGCAGTTTAGGGCCGGGCTACACCTTC,CASSLGPGYTF
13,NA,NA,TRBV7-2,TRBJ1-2,TGTGCCAGCAGCTTGGGGATTAACTATGGCTACACCTTC,CASSLGINYGYTF
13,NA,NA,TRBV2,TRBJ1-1,TGTGCCAGCAGCGGGGGGCGGTACACTGAAGCTTTCTTT,CASSGGRYTEAFF
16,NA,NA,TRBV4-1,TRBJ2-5,TGCGCCAGCAGCCAAGTAGATCAGGGTGCACTGGGGGCCCAGTACTTC,CASSQVDQGALGAQYF
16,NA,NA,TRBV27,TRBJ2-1,TGTGCCAGCGGTGGATCACAGGTCCCCCGGGGGCGGGAGCAGTTCTTC,CASGGSQVPRGREQFF
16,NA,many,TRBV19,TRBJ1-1,TGTGCCAGTAGTTCCTCAGGAAGGGGTTCGAACACTGAAGCTTTCTTT,CASSSSGRGSNTEAFF
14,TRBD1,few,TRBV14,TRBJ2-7,TGTGCCAGCAGCCCCTGGGACAGGGGTTACGAGCAGTACTTC,CASSPWDRGYEQYF
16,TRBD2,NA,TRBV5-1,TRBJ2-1,TGCGCCAGCAGCTTAACAAGCGGGAGCTTCTACAATGAGCAGTTCTTC,CASSLTSGSFYNEQFF
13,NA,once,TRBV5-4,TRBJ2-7,TGTGCCAGCAGTTCTCCTCGAACCTACGAGCAGTACTTC,CASSSPRTYEQYF
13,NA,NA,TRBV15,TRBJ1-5,TGTGCCACCAGCAGAGATCCCGATCAGCCCCAGCATTTT,CATSRDPDQPQHF
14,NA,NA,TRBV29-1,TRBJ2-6,TGCAGCGTGCGGCAGACCTCTGGGGCCAACGTCCTGACTTTC,CSVRQTSGANVLTF
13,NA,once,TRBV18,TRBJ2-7,TGTGCCAGCTCGCTCGGAAGACAGAGCGAGCAGTACTTC,CASSLGRQSEQYF
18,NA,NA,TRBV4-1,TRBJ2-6,TGCGCCAGCAGCCAAGATGGGTCCGGGGATCCCCGGGCCAACGTCCTGACTTTC,CASSQDGSGDPRANVLTF
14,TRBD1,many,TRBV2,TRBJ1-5,TGTGCCAGCAGCGCGACAGGGATTCGGCAGCCCCAGCATTTT,CASSATGIRQPQHF
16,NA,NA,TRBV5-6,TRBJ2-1,TGTGCCAGCAGCTTGGTGGGCGGGAAAGGCTACAATGAGCAGTTCTTC,CASSLVGGKGYNEQFF
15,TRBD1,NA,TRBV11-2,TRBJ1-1,TGTGCCAGCACCCAATCCCGGACAGGGAACACTGAAGCTTTCTTT,CASTQSRTGNTEAFF
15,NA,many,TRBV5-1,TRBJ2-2,TGCGCCAGCAGCTTAGGGCAGACCCTCACCGGGGAGCTGTTTTTT,CASSLGQTLTGELFF
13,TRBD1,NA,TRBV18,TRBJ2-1,TGTGCCAGCCGACAGGGTCTATACAATGAGCAGTTCTTC,CASRQGLYNEQFF
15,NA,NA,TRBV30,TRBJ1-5,TGTGCCTGGGGGTCGACGGGCCTCGCGAATCAGCCCCAGCATTTT,CAWGSTGLANQPQHF
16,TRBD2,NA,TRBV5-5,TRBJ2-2,TGTGCCAGCAGCTTTGGACTAGCGGGCAACACCGGGGAGCTGTTTTTT,CASSFGLAGNTGELFF
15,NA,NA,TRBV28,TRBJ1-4,TGTGCCAGCAGTGCTGCCGGGGCAACTAATGAAAAACTGTTTTTT,CASSAAGATNEKLFF
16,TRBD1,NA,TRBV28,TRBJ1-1,TGTGCCAGCAGTCCGATCTTTGGCAGGGGGTCCCCTGAAGCTTTCTTT,CASSPIFGRGSPEAFF
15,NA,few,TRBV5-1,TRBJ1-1,TGCGCCAGCAGCTCCCGTTGGGGGTCGGGCACTGAAGCTTTCTTT,CASSSRWGSGTEAFF
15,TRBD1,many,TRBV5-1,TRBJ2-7,TGCGCCAGCAGCTACGGGACAGCCATCCCCTACGAGCAGTACTTC,CASSYGTAIPYEQYF
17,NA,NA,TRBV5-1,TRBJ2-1,TGCGCCAGCACCAGGCGGGACGGAGAGGGGTACTACAATGAGCAGTTCTTC,CASTRRDGEGYYNEQFF
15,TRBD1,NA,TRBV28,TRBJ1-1,TGTGCCAGCAGTCAACTTACAGGGGGCACAAGGGAAGCTTTCTTT,CASSQLTGGTREAFF
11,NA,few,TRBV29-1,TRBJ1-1,TGCAGCGTTGGTCACGGGGCTGGGGCTTTCTTT,CSVGHGAGAFF
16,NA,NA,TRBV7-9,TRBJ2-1,TGTGCCAGCAGTTCATATCGGGGAGTCACCTACAATGAGCAGTTCTTC,CASSSYRGVTYNEQFF
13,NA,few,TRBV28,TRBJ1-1,TGTGCCAGCAATATCCCACAGAACACTGAAGCTTTCTTT,CASNIPQNTEAFF
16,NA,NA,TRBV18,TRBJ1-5,TGTGCCAGCTCGCCTCAACCGGGACTCCACAATCAGCCCCAGCATTTT,CASSPQPGLHNQPQHF
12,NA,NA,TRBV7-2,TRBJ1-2,TGTGCCAGCAGCAGACAGACTTATGGCTACACCTTC,CASSRQTYGYTF
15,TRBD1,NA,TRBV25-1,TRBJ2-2,TGTGCCAGCACCAGGGACAGCACGAACACCGGGGAGCTGTTTTTT,CASTRDSTNTGELFF
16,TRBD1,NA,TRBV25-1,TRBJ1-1,TGTGCCAGCAGTGAATCGGGCAGGGGGGACCTAACTGAAGCTTTCTTT,CASSESGRGDLTEAFF
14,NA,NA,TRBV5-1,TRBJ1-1,TGCGCCAGCAGCCAATCGGGACAGAACACTGAAGCTTTCTTT,CASSQSGQNTEAFF
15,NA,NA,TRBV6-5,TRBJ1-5,TGTGCCAGCAGCAGACTCCATAATAGCAATCAGCCCCAGCATTTT,CASSRLHNSNQPQHF
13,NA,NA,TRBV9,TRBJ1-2,TGTGCCAGCAGCACCGGGCCCCGGGGTGGCTACACCTTC,CASSTGPRGGYTF
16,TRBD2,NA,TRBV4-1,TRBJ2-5,TGCGCCAGCAGCCAAATAGCGGGAGGCTCGGGGGAGACCCAGTACTTC,CASSQIAGGSGETQYF
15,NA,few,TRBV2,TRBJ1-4,TGTGCCAGCAGTTCAACGGGGGGAAGGAATGAAAAACTGTTTTTT,CASSSTGGRNEKLFF
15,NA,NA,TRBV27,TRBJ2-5,TGTGCCAGCAGTGCCGGAAGGGGAATAGGGGAGACCCAGTACTTC,CASSAGRGIGETQYF
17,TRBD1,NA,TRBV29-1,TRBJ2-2,TGCAGCGTTGAAGATAGGTGGGGACAGGGTCCCACCGGGGAGCTGTTTTTT,CSVEDRWGQGPTGELFF
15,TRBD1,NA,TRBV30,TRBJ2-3,TGTGCCTGGAGGTTCGGGACAGGGGATCCAGATACGCAGTATTTT,CAWRFGTGDPDTQYF
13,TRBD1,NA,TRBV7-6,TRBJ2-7,TGTGCCAGCAGCACGACAGGGAACCACGAGCAGTACTTC,CASSTTGNHEQYF
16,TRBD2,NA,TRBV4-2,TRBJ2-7,TGTGCCAGCAGCCAAGATCAAACTAGCGGGAGGTACGAGCAGTACTTC,CASSQDQTSGRYEQYF
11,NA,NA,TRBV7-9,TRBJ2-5,TGTGCCAGCGCCTCTAGGGAGACCCAGTACTTC,CASASRETQYF
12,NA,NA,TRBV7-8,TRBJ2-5,TGTGCCAGCAGCTTGAGTCTGGACACCCAGTACTTC,CASSLSLDTQYF
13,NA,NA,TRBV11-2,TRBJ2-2,TGTGCCAGCAGCCCCATCCTCACCGGGGAGCTGTTTTTT,CASSPILTGELFF
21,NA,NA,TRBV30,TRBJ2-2,TGTGCCTGGAGTGTATTTCCGGGACAGCTGATAACGGAAGCGAACACCGGGGGGCTGTTTTTT,CAWSVFPGQLITEANTGGLFF